Following are 18 T cell receptor beta chains from one sample sequenced in a study of blood T cell repertoires in COVID-19. Data came from immunoSEQ multiplex PCR; TCRdb stores just in-frame clones and leaves some out. The sample lists about 64,000 clones; roughly 80% were seen once. The sequencing input was peripheral blood. These receptors all stem from a man of 80 years or more with acute or convalescent COVID-19.

The chain employs TRBV10-1 and TRBJ2-2; 8 nucleotides match TRBD2. CDR3 size: 15 residues. CDR1 WNHNN and CDR2 SYGVQD come from the germline V gene (reference sequence). V was clipped by 2 bases and J by 4 bases; unmatched bases: 3. The CDR3 DNA reads TGCGCCAGCAGTGAGGGTAGCGGGGTCACCGGGGAGCTGTTTTTT. Its translation: CASSEGSGVTGELFF.

The chain links TRBV7-2 to TRBJ1-2, with D maybe TRBD1 (6 bases). This CDR3 is built from 14 residues. V lost 5 bases and J lost 2, with 12 bases in between. The germline gives CDR1 SGHTA, CDR2 FQGNSA. CDR3: CASSTWTENYGYTF. In nucleotides, the CDR3 is TGTGCCAGCAGCACCTGGACAGAGAACTATGGCTACACCTTC.

V usage is TRBV3-1 (or the pseudogene TRBV3-2) and J usage is TRBJ1-1; 8 bases are shared with TRBD1. J lost 4 bases, V lost 3 bases, and 7 bases had no gene match. Per the germline V gene, CDR1 is LGHDT and CDR2 is YNNKEL (reference sequence). The CDR3 consists of 15 residues. CDR3 nucleotides: TGTGCCAGCAGCCACTCGGACAGGGCGGGCACTGAAGCTTTCTTT. Protein product: CASSHSDRAGTEAFF.

J is TRBJ2-5 and V is TRBV6-6, with 10 bases lining up with TRBD2. In germline, CDR1 is MNHNY, CDR2 SVGAGI (reference sequence). J lost 5 bases, V lost 0 bases, and 3 bases had no gene match. The CDR3 is 15 amino acids. The CDR3 spells CASSYSGGLAETQYF. The CDR3, as DNA: TGTGCCAGCAGTTACTCGGGGGGACTAGCGGAGACCCAGTACTTC.

This clone was found a few times. The same CDR3 can be traced to other DNA sequences in this sample. The chain is built from TRBV24-1 and TRBJ2-2; D gene ambiguous. CDR3 length: 14 amino acids. The germline V gene has CDR1 KGHDR and CDR2 SFDVKD. Trimming removed 7 bases from V and 2 bases from J, with 10 bases in between. The CDR3 sequence is CATSRTANTGELFF. The CDR3 nucleotides are TGTGCCACCAGCAGAACAGCAAACACCGGGGAGCTGTTTTTT.

V gene TRBV7-2 combines with J gene TRBJ2-1; 10 bases map to TRBD2. The J segment lost 10 bases and the V segment lost 2 bases, leaving 5 bases of the junction unmatched. The CDR3 sequence is 14 residues long. Per germline, CDR1 SGHTA and CDR2 FQGNSA. The CDR3 is CASSLSGGATEQFF. CDR3 sequence (DNA): TGTGCCAGCAGCTTAAGCGGGGGGGCCACCGAGCAGTTCTTC.

This clone was observed once. The genes are TRBV19 and TRBJ2-1; TRBD2 matches at 14 bases. Germline V CDR1 and CDR2: LNHDA, SQIVND (reference sequence). The junction had 0 bases not matched to a gene; V was cut back by 4 bases and J by 4 bases. This CDR3 is built from 15 residues. The CDR3 bases are TGTGCCAGTAGTAGGACTAGCGGGGGGTACAATGAGCAGTTCTTC. Amino acids: CASSRTSGGYNEQFF.

In DNA form, the CDR3 reads TGCGCCAGCAGCTTGACGCCTAGCGGGCTTGAGCAGTACTTC. Encoded protein: CASSLTPSGLEQYF. The chain carries TRBV5-1 and TRBJ2-7; TRBD2 aligns across 8 bases. The CDR3 extends over 14 amino acids. Germline V lookup: CDR1 SGHRS, CDR2 YFSETQ. Trimming cost V 1 base and J 7 bases; bases outside gene matches: 7.

The chain employs TRBV11-3 and TRBJ2-7, with a weak D call TRBD1 (5 bases). V dropped 2 bases and J dropped 3 bases, with 14 bases sitting between them. This CDR3 contains 15 residues. The germline gives CDR1 SGHNT, CDR2 YENEEA. In DNA form, the CDR3 reads TGTGCCAGCAGCTTAAGGCAGGGTCCCCGCTACGAGCAGTACTTC. Protein product: CASSLRQGPRYEQYF. Combining the CDR3 with reference TRBV11-3 and TRBJ2-7 gives the whole variable domain EAGVVQSPRYKIIEKKQPVAFWCNPISGHNTLYWYLQNLGQGPELLIRYENEEAVDDSQLPKDRFSAERLKGVDSTLKIQPAELGDSAVYLCASSLRQGPRYEQYFGPGTRLTVT.

The chain links TRBV12-5 to TRBJ2-6; 7 nucleotides match TRBD1. This CDR3 region has 19 residues. Germline lookup yields CDR1 LGHNT and CDR2 FRNRAP. V lost 4 bases to trimming and J lost 2 bases; unmatched junction nucleotides: 14. The DNA for the CDR3 is TGTGCTAGTGGTTCGCCCCCGGGGACAGCCGGAGCTGGGGCCAACGTCCTGACTTTC. As protein: CASGSPPGTAGAGANVLTF.

The chain carries TRBV2 and TRBJ1-5, with 7 bases lining up with TRBD1. Germline CDR1 reads SNHLY; CDR2 reads FYNNEI. This CDR3 is 14 amino acids long. J lost 2 bases, V lost 2 bases, and 0 bases had no gene match. DNA of the CDR3: TGTGCCAGCAGTGAACAGGGGGGCAATCAGCCCCAGCATTTT. Its translation: CASSEQGGNQPQHF.

In DNA form, the CDR3 reads TGTGCCAGCAGTCCCCTGACAGGGTGGGCTGAAGCTTTCTTT. Its translation: CASSPLTGWAEAFF. The J gene is TRBJ1-1, the V gene TRBV28; 7 bases match TRBD1. Germline V lookup: CDR1 MDHEN, CDR2 SYDVKM. V was clipped by 5 bases and J by 6 bases; unmatched bases: 9. The CDR3 runs 14 residues.

The gene calls are TRBV4-2 and TRBJ2-1, with D possibly matching TRBD1 (6 bases). Trimming shortened V by 0 bases and J by 7 bases, and 13 bases separated the two germline ends. Germline loops: CDR1 LGHNA, CDR2 YNFKEQ. The CDR3 runs to 15 residues. The CDR3 coding sequence is TGTGCCAGCAGCCAAGATTTCATAGGGGGTAATGAGCAGTTCTTC. Translation gives CASSQDFIGGNEQFF.

The chain joins TRBV5-1 to TRBJ1-1; D may be TRBD1 (6 bases). V shed 0 bases and J shed 2 bases, with 14 bases lying between them. The CDR3 extends over 16 amino acids. Germline CDR1 and CDR2: SGHRS and YFSETQ. The CDR3 is CASSLAQSGANTEAFF. The DNA of the CDR3 is TGCGCCAGCAGCTTGGCCCAATCAGGGGCCAACACTGAAGCTTTCTTT. Supplemented by reference TRBV5-1 and TRBJ1-1, the full variable domain reads KAGVTQTPRYLIKTRGQQVTLSCSPISGHRSVSWYQQTPGQGLQFLFEYFSETQRNKGNFPGRFSGRQFSNSRSEMNVSTLELGDSALYLCASSLAQSGANTEAFFGQGTRLTVV.

The V gene is TRBV5-1, the J gene TRBJ1-2; D ambiguous. The germline CDR1 and CDR2 sequences are SGHRS and YFSETQ. Trimming left V 4 bases short and J 8 bases short, with 24 bases between. The length of the CDR3 is 16 residues. The CDR3 sequence is CASSAGSTVHPQGYTF. CDR3 bases: TGCGCCAGCAGCGCAGGATCGACGGTCCATCCCCAGGGCTACACCTTC.

The CDR3 here is CASSERGNYGYTF. CDR3 nucleotides: TGTGCCAGCAGTGAAAGGGGGAACTATGGCTACACCTTC. This chain links TRBV6-1 with TRBJ1-2, with D tentatively TRBD1 (6 bases). V lost 2 bases and J 2 bases, leaving 6 bases between the germline ends. From germline, CDR1 is MNHNS and CDR2 SASEGT. The CDR3 spans 13 residues.

This clone came up a few times. The rearrangement joins TRBV30 to TRBJ2-2; D not resolved. CDR1 and CDR2 (germline): GTSNPN, SVGIG (reference sequence). Trimming pared 0 bases from V and 2 bases from J, leaving 7 bases between. This CDR3 region has 14 residues. CDR3 in amino acids: CAWSVAGNTGELFF. The CDR3 nucleotides are TGTGCCTGGAGTGTCGCCGGTAACACCGGGGAGCTGTTTTTT.

V and J are TRBV5-1 and TRBJ2-2, with 10 bases lining up with TRBD2. This CDR3 region has 15 residues. In germline, CDR1 is SGHRS, CDR2 YFSETQ. V lost 3 bases to trimming and J lost 5 bases; unmatched junction nucleotides: 4. The chain's CDR3 is CASSSGLAWTGELFF. DNA of the CDR3: TGCGCCAGCAGCTCGGGACTAGCGTGGACCGGGGAGCTGTTTTTT.